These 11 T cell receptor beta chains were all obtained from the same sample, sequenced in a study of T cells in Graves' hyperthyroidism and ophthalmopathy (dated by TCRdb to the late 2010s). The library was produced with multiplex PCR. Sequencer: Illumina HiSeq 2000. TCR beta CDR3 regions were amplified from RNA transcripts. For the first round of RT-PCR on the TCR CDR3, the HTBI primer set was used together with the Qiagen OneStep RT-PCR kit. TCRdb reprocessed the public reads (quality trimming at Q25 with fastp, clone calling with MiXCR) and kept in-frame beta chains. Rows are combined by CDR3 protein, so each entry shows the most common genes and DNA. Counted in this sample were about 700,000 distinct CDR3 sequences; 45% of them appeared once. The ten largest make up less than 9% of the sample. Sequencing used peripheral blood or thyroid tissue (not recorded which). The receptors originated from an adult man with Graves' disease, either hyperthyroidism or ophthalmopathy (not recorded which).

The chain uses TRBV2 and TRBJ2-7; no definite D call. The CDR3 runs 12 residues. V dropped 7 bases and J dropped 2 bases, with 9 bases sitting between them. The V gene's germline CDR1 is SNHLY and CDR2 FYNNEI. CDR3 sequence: CASKVEAYEQYF. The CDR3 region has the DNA TGTGCCAGCAAGGTCGAGGCCTACGAGCAGTACTTC.

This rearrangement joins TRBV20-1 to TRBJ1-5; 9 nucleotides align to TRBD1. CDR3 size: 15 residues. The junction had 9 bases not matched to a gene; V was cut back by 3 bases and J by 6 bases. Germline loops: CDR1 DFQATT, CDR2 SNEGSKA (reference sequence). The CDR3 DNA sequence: TGCAGTGCTAGCGGGGGACAGGGCGCGGGTCAGCCCCAGCATTTT. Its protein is CSASGGQGAGQPQHF.

CDR3 DNA: TGTGCCAGCAGCTCAGACGCCGCAGGGGCGTTGAACACTGAAGCTTTCTTT. The encoded protein is CASSSDAAGALNTEAFF. The chain is built from TRBV7-2 and TRBJ1-1; perhaps TRBD1 as D (6 bases). CDR1 and CDR2 from the germline V gene are SGHTA and FQGNSA. V was shortened by 4 bases and J by 0 bases, with 18 bases between the two germline ends. The CDR3 consists of 17 residues.

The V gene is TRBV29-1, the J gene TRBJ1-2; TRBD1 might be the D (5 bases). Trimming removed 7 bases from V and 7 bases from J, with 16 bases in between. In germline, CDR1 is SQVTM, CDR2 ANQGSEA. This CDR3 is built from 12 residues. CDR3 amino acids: CSATQGFAGYTF. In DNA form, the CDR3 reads TGCAGCGCTACCCAGGGCTTCGCTGGCTACACCTTC.

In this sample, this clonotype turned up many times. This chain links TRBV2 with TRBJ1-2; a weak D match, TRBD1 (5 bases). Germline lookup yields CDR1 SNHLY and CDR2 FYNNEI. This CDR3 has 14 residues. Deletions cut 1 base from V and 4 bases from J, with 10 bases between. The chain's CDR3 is CASSEDSGGYGYTF. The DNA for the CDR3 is TGTGCCAGCAGTGAAGACAGCGGGGGCTATGGCTACACCTTC.

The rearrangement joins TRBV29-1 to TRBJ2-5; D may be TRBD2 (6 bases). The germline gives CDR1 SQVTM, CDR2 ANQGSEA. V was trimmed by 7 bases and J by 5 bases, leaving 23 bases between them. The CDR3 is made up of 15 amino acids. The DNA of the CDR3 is TGCAGCGCTACGACCGGACTAACCTCGGGGGAGACCCAGTACTTC. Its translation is CSATTGLTSGETQYF.

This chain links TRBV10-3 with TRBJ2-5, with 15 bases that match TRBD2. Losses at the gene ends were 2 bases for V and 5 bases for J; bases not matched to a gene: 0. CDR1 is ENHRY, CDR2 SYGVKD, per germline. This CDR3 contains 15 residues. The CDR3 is CAISEGTSGRETQYF. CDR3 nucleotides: TGTGCCATCAGTGAGGGGACTAGCGGGAGGGAGACCCAGTACTTC.

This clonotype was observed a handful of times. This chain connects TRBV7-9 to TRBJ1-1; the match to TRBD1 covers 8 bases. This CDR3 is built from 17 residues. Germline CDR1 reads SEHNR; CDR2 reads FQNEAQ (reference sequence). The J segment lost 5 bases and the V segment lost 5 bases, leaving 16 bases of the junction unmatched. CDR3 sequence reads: CASSPSGTGYVGTEAFF. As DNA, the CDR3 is TGTGCCAGCAGCCCCTCCGGGACAGGATATGTGGGAACTGAAGCTTTCTTT.

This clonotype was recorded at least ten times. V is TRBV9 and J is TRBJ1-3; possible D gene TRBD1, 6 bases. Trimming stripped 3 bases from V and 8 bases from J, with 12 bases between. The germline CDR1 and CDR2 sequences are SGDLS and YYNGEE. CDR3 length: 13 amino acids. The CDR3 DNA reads TGTGCCAGCAGCGAACAGGGTTCGGACACCATATATTTT. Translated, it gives CASSEQGSDTIYF.

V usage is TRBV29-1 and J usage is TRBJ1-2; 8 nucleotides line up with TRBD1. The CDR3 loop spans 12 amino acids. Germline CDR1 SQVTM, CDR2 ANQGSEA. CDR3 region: CRDNQGAGGYTF. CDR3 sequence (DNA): TGCAGAGATAACCAGGGGGCTGGAGGCTACACCTTC. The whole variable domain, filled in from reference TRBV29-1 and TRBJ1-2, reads SAVISQKPSRDICQRGTSLTIQCQVDSQVTMMFWYRQQPGQSLTLIATANQGSEATYESGFVIDKFPISRPNLTFSTLTVSNMSPEDSSIYLCRDNQGAGGYTFGSGTRLTVV.

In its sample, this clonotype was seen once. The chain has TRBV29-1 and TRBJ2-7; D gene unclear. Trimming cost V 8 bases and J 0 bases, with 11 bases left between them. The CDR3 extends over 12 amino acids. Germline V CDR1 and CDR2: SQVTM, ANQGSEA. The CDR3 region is CSSIESSYEQYF. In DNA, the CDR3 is TGCAGCTCAATAGAAAGCTCCTACGAGCAGTACTTC.